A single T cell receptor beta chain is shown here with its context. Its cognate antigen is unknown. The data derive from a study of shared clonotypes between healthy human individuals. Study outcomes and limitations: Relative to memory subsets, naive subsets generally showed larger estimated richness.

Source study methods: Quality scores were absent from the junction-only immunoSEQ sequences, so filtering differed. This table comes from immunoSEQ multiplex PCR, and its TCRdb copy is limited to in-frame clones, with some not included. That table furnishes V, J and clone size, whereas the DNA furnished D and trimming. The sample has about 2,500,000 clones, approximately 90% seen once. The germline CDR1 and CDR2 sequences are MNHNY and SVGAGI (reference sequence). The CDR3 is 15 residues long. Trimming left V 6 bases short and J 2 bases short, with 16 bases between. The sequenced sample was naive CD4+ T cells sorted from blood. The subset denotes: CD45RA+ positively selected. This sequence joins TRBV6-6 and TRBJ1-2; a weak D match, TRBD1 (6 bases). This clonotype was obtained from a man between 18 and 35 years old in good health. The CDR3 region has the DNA TGTGCCAGCAGCCGCTACACGGGGGCAAACTATGGCTACACCTTC. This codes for CASSRYTGANYGYTF.